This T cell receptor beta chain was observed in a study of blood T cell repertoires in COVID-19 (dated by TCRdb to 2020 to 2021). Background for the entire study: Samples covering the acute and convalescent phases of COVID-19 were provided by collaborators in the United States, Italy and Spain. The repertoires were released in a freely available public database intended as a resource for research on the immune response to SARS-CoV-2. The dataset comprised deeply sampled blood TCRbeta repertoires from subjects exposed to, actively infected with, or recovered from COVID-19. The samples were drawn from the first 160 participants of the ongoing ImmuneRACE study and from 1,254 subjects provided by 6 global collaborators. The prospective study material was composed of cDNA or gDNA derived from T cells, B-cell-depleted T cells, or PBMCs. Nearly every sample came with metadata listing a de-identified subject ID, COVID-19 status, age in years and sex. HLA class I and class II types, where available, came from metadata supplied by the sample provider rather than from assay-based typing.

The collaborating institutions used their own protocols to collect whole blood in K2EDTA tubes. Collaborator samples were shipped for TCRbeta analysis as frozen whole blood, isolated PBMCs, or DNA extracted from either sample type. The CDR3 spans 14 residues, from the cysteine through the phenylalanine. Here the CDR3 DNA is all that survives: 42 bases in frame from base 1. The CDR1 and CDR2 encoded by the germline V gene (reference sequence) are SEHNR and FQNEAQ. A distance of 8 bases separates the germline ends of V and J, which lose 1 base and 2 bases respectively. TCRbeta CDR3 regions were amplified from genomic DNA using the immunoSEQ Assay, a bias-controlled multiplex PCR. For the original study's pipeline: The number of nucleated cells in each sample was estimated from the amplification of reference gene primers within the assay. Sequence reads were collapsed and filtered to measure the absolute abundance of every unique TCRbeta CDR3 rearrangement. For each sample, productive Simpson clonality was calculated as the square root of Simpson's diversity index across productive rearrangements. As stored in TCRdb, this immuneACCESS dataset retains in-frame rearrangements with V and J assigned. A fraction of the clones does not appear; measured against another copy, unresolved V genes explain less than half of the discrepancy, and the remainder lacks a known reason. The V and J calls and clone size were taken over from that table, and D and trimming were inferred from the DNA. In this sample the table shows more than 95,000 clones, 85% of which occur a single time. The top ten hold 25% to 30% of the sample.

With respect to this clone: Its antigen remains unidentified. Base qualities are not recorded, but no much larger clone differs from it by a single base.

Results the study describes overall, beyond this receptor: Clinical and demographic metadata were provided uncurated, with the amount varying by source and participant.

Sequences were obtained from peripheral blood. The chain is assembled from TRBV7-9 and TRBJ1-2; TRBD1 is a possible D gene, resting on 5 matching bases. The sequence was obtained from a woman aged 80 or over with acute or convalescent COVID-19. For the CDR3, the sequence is CASSLERGNYGYTF. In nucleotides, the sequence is TGTGCCAGCAGCTTAGAACGGGGGAACTATGGCTACACCTTC.